These 6 T cell receptor beta chains originate from one sample sequenced in a study of patients and donors after allogeneic stem cell transplantation. Each CDR3 protein gets one entry after TCRdb re-called the RT-PCR reads with MiXCR. The table records just over 55,000 distinct CDR3 sequences, roughly 14% of them present only once. The sequencing input was blood, either unsorted or a sorted T cell fraction (not recorded which). All receptors come from a human donor who was either an allogeneic HSCT recipient or a stem cell or donor lymphocyte infusion donor (not recorded which). It is not recorded whose cells these are; they may come from a transplant donor.

V usage is TRBV20-1 and J usage is TRBJ2-7; D call uncertain. The V gene's germline CDR1 is DFQATT and CDR2 SNEGSKA (reference sequence). V shed 3 bases and J shed 2 bases, with 8 bases lying between them. CDR3 length: 12 residues. Here the CDR3 DNA reads TGCAGTGCTAGGCGTCGCACCTACGAGCAGTACTTC. Protein: CSARRRTYEQYF.

This clonotype was picked up many times. The gene calls are TRBV20-1 and TRBJ1-5; D is uncertain. Germline loops: CDR1 DFQATT, CDR2 SNEGSKA (reference sequence). The V gene lost 7 bases and the J gene lost 3 bases, with 16 bases spanning the gap. The CDR3 runs to 14 residues. CDR3 region: CSVITTIHNQPQHF. The CDR3 nucleotides are TGCAGTGTCATCACTACGATCCACAATCAGCCCCAGCATTTT.

This clonotype was recorded a few times. This chain uses TRBV27 with TRBJ2-5, with D hard to call. The CDR3 is made up of 16 amino acids. Germline lookup yields CDR1 MNHEY and CDR2 SMNVEV (reference sequence). Trimming removed 6 bases at V and 5 bases at J, with 22 bases between. CDR3 sequence (DNA): TGTGCCAGCAGCCCCAAGACGATGGTTCTAGGGGAGACCCAGTACTTC. Translating it yields CASSPKTMVLGETQYF.

This clonotype was seen ten or more times. The chain recombines TRBV6-2 or TRBV6-3 with TRBJ1-4; 10 positions agree with TRBD1. CDR3 length equals 14 residues. V shed 4 bases, J shed 7 bases, and the junction held 3 bases outside the gene matches. Germline lookup yields CDR1 MNHEY and CDR2 SVGEGT. CDR3: CASSSGQGPEKLFF. CDR3 nucleotide sequence: TGTGCCAGCAGTTCGGGACAGGGGCCTGAAAAACTGTTTTTT.

A few counts support this clonotype. The chain recombines TRBV10-3 with TRBJ1-1; unclear D gene. The CDR3 covers 12 residues. V was shortened by 11 bases and J by 11 bases, with 21 bases between the two germline ends. Per germline, CDR1 ENHRY and CDR2 SYGVKD. CDR3 sequence: CAAEGEGDGAFF. In DNA, the CDR3 is TGTGCCGCGGAAGGAGAGGGTGATGGGGCTTTCTTT.

This clonotype has a count of ten or more. The V and J genes are TRBV27 and TRBJ1-1; D not resolved. Germline V CDR1 and CDR2: MNHEY, SMNVEV (reference sequence). V dropped 4 bases and J dropped 0 bases, with 15 bases sitting between them. The CDR3 contains 16 residues. CDR3 DNA: TGTGCCAGCAGTTCCCTACCTAGTGACATGAACACTGAAGCTTTCTTT. Amino acids: CASSSLPSDMNTEAFF.